This is a list of T cell receptor beta chains from one sample in a study of beta chain features in type 1 diabetes. The table came from immunoSEQ multiplex PCR; TCRdb's copy has only in-frame clones and leaves some out. This table holds roughly 140,000 clones, roughly 53% found once. The source material was Tregs from blood. Receptors were obtained from a man younger than 30 in good health. Both conserved end residues are part of each CDR3. A D gene is named only where the DNA matches it firmly. Clone size is shown for a subset of rows, as once, few, many or a class of expanded clone.

J: TRBJ2-7; size: .; D: .; V: TRBV30; CDR3: CAWSVTGKILF; DNA: TGTGCCTGGAGTGTCACAGGGAAAATATTATTC
J: TRBJ2-5; size: few; D: .; V: TRBV29-1; CDR3: CSVESERRETQYF; DNA: TGCAGCGTTGAAAGCGAAAGGAGGGAGACCCAGTACTTC
J: TRBJ1-6; size: .; D: .; V: TRBV6-1; CDR3: CASIRTVLSNSPLHF; DNA: TGTGCCAGCATTAGGACTGTCCTTTCCAATTCACCCCTCCACTTT
J: TRBJ2-2; size: .; D: TRBD2; V: TRBV7-2; CDR3: CASSFITSGTGELFF; DNA: TGTGCCAGCAGCTTTATTACTAGCGGAACCGGGGAGCTGTTTTTT
J: TRBJ2-2; size: .; D: .; V: TRBV10-3; CDR3: CAISGTPLGELFF; DNA: TGTGCCATCAGTGGAACCCCACTCGGGGAGCTGTTTTTT
J: TRBJ2-5; size: .; D: .; V: TRBV2; CDR3: CASMRQAEETQYF; DNA: TGTGCCAGCATGAGACAGGCGGAAGAGACCCAGTACTTC
J: TRBJ1-6; size: .; D: TRBD1; V: TRBV10-3; CDR3: CAIREGAGYSPLHF; DNA: TGTGCCATCCGAGAGGGGGCGGGGTACTCACCCCTCCACTTT
J: TRBJ2-6; size: .; D: .; V: TRBV7-9; CDR3: CASSLRRSGANVLTF; DNA: TGTGCCAGCAGCTTAAGGCGGTCTGGGGCCAACGTCCTGACTTTC
J: TRBJ1-5; size: .; D: TRBD1; V: TRBV4-1; CDR3: CASSQGRGRSNQPQHF; DNA: TGCGCCAGCAGCCAAGGAAGGGGGCGAAGCAATCAGCCCCAGCATTTT
J: TRBJ1-2; size: few; D: TRBD1; V: TRBV10-3; CDR3: CAISEFIQGDRGYTF; DNA: TGTGCCATCAGTGAGTTTATACAGGGGGACAGAGGCTACACCTTC
J: TRBJ2-3; size: .; D: TRBD1; V: TRBV9; CDR3: CASSKGTGRSVDTQYF; DNA: TGTGCCAGCAGCAAAGGGACAGGCAGGTCTGTGGATACGCAGTATTTT
J: TRBJ1-2; size: .; D: .; V: TRBV19; CDR3: CASSIAGNYGYTF; DNA: TGTGCCAGTAGTATAGCCGGGAACTATGGCTACACCTTC
J: TRBJ2-7; size: .; D: .; V: TRBV19; CDR3: CASSMAGRYEQYF; DNA: TGTGCCAGTAGTATGGCAGGGCGCTACGAGCAGTACTTC
J: TRBJ2-7; size: few; D: TRBD2; V: TRBV19; CDR3: CASRSSGKTYEQYF; DNA: TGTGCCAGTAGGTCTAGCGGGAAAACCTACGAGCAGTACTTC
J: TRBJ2-1; size: .; D: TRBD2; V: TRBV11-1; CDR3: CASSLGGAGSSYNEQFF; DNA: TGTGCCAGCAGCTTGGGGGGAGCGGGAAGCTCCTACAATGAGCAGTTCTTC
J: TRBJ2-5; size: .; D: .; V: TRBV29-1; CDR3: CSVDLQGPETQYF; DNA: TGCAGCGTTGATTTGCAGGGCCCAGAGACCCAGTACTTC
J: TRBJ2-7; size: .; D: .; V: TRBV5-1; CDR3: CASSLRLASHEQYF; DNA: TGCGCCAGCAGCTTACGGCTAGCGTCCCACGAGCAGTACTTC
J: TRBJ2-7; size: .; D: TRBD1; V: TRBV7-9; CDR3: CASSLGRQGLVSGQYF; DNA: TGTGCCAGCAGCTTAGGCAGACAGGGATTGGTGAGTGGGCAGTACTTC
J: TRBJ2-7; size: once; D: TRBD2; V: TRBV6-1; CDR3: CATRHGGASGYEQYF; DNA: TGTGCCACCCGCCACGGTGGGGCTAGCGGGTACGAGCAGTACTTC
J: TRBJ1-3; size: .; D: .; V: TRBV7-2; CDR3: CASSLIDTIYF; DNA: TGTGCCAGCAGCTTAATAGACACCATATATTTT
J: TRBJ1-1; size: .; D: .; V: TRBV4-2; CDR3: CASSQGTIEAFF; DNA: TGTGCCAGCAGCCAAGGGACAATCGAAGCTTTCTTT
J: TRBJ2-7; size: .; D: TRBD1; V: TRBV7-6; CDR3: CASSPTGGEQYF; DNA: TGTGCCAGCAGCCCGACAGGGGGCGAGCAGTACTTC
J: TRBJ2-3; size: few; D: .; V: TRBV7-2; CDR3: CASSLVGRAYTDTQYF; DNA: TGTGCCAGCAGCTTAGTGGGCAGAGCTTACACAGATACGCAGTATTTT
J: TRBJ1-6; size: .; D: .; V: TRBV30; CDR3: CAWSAGHNSPLHF; DNA: TGTGCCTGGAGTGCTGGGCATAATTCACCCCTCCACTTT
J: TRBJ1-1; size: few; D: .; V: TRBV6-1; CDR3: CASSGWDSNTEAFF; DNA: TGTGCCAGCAGTGGCTGGGACTCGAACACTGAAGCTTTCTTT
J: TRBJ1-2; size: .; D: .; V: TRBV29-1; CDR3: CSVGGGYGYGYTF; DNA: TGCAGCGTTGGGGGGGGGTATGGCTATGGCTACACCTTC
J: TRBJ2-7; size: .; D: .; V: TRBV6-5; CDR3: CASSRQGWDSYEQYF; DNA: TGTGCCAGCAGCCGTCAGGGGTGGGACTCCTACGAGCAGTACTTC
J: TRBJ1-1; size: .; D: .; V: TRBV29-1; CDR3: CSVKGIMNTEAFF; DNA: TGCAGCGTCAAGGGGATCATGAACACTGAAGCTTTCTTT
J: TRBJ2-1; size: .; D: .; V: TRBV10-3; CDR3: CASQDTNYNEQFF; DNA: TGTGCCAGCCAAGACACGAACTACAATGAGCAGTTCTTC
J: TRBJ2-7; size: .; D: TRBD2; V: TRBV4-3; CDR3: CASSQDSVSGYSYEQYF; DNA: TGCGCCAGCAGCCAAGATTCGGTTAGCGGGTACTCCTACGAGCAGTACTTC
J: TRBJ1-2; size: few; D: .; V: TRBV18; CDR3: CASSPPSGNYGYTF; DNA: TGTGCCAGCTCACCACCTTCCGGTAACTATGGCTACACCTTC
J: TRBJ2-3; size: .; D: TRBD2; V: TRBV11-3; CDR3: CASSRDYRDTQYF; DNA: TGTGCCAGCAGCCGGGACTACCGGGATACGCAGTATTTT
J: TRBJ2-1; size: few; D: .; V: TRBV2; CDR3: CASTTGIGNEQFF; DNA: TGTGCCAGCACTACGGGAATCGGAAATGAGCAGTTCTTC
J: TRBJ2-3; size: few; D: .; V: TRBV5-4; CDR3: CASSPYSTDTQYF; DNA: TGTGCCAGCAGCCCGTATAGCACAGATACGCAGTATTTT
J: TRBJ2-1; size: .; D: .; V: TRBV28; CDR3: CASSSGTSGRNEQFF; DNA: TGTGCCAGCAGTTCCGGGACATCTGGGCGGAATGAGCAGTTCTTC
J: TRBJ2-2; size: few; D: .; V: TRBV11-3; CDR3: CASEPDSNTGELFF; DNA: TGTGCCAGCGAGCCGGACAGCAACACCGGGGAGCTGTTTTTT
J: TRBJ2-5; size: few; D: .; V: TRBV4-3; CDR3: CASSQDRGTQYF; DNA: TGCGCCAGCAGCCAAGATCGGGGGACCCAGTACTTC
J: TRBJ2-3; size: .; D: TRBD2; V: TRBV7-9; CDR3: CASSAPRGRAHTDTQYF; DNA: TGTGCCAGCAGCGCCCCACGCGGGAGGGCTCACACAGATACGCAGTATTTT
J: TRBJ2-2; size: .; D: .; V: TRBV11-2; CDR3: CASSFHRGELFF; DNA: TGTGCCAGCAGCTTTCACAGGGGGGAGCTGTTTTTT
J: TRBJ2-7; size: .; D: .; V: TRBV7-2; CDR3: CASSLRPSGLTSYEQYF; DNA: TGTGCCAGCAGCTTAAGACCCTCCGGACTAACCTCCTACGAGCAGTACTTC
J: TRBJ1-5; size: few; D: .; V: TRBV2; CDR3: CASTRRGSNQPQHF; DNA: TGTGCCAGCACCCGCAGGGGTAGCAATCAGCCCCAGCATTTT
J: TRBJ2-7; size: .; D: TRBD1; V: TRBV7-2; CDR3: CASSLVWTGKYEQYF; DNA: TGTGCCAGCAGCTTAGTGTGGACAGGGAAATACGAGCAGTACTTC
J: TRBJ1-5; size: .; D: .; V: TRBV30; CDR3: CAWSVLQGSQPQHF; DNA: TGTGCCTGGAGTGTACTCCAGGGGAGTCAGCCCCAGCATTTT
J: TRBJ2-1; size: .; D: TRBD2; V: TRBV7-3; CDR3: CASSPAAGVDEQFF; DNA: TGTGCCAGCAGCCCTGCGGCGGGGGTAGATGAGCAGTTCTTC
J: TRBJ2-4; size: .; D: TRBD2; V: TRBV28; CDR3: CASSLWRTSGLAKNIQYF; DNA: TGTGCCAGCAGTTTATGGAGGACTAGCGGACTAGCCAAAAACATTCAGTACTTC
J: TRBJ1-2; size: .; D: .; V: TRBV27; CDR3: CASRYRDGYTF; DNA: TGTGCCAGCAGATACAGGGATGGCTACACCTTC
J: TRBJ2-1; size: .; D: TRBD2; V: TRBV28; CDR3: CASRPTSGGAYEQFF; DNA: TGTGCCAGCAGACCAACTAGCGGGGGGGCTTATGAGCAGTTCTTC
J: TRBJ2-3; size: .; D: TRBD2; V: TRBV5-1; CDR3: CASSFQGGTDTQYF; DNA: TGCGCCAGCAGCTTTCAGGGAGGGACAGATACGCAGTATTTT
J: TRBJ1-4; size: .; D: .; V: TRBV29-1; CDR3: CSVDLFGNEEKLFF; DNA: TGCAGCGTTGACCTTTTCGGGAATGAGGAAAAACTGTTTTTT
J: TRBJ2-2; size: few; D: TRBD1; V: TRBV10-3; CDR3: CATPGTGAGELFF; DNA: TGTGCCACCCCAGGGACAGGGGCCGGGGAGCTGTTTTTT
J: TRBJ1-1; size: .; D: TRBD1; V: TRBV19; CDR3: CATRWTGNTEAFF; DNA: TGTGCCACCAGATGGACAGGGAACACTGAAGCTTTCTTT
J: TRBJ2-7; size: once; D: TRBD2; V: TRBV5-4; CDR3: CASSLGGLVYEQYF; DNA: TGTGCCAGCAGCTTGGGGGGACTAGTCTACGAGCAGTACTTC
J: TRBJ2-2; size: .; D: .; V: TRBV7-2; CDR3: CASSFILKTGELFF; DNA: TGTGCCAGCAGCTTTATACTCAAAACCGGGGAGCTGTTTTTT
J: TRBJ2-2; size: few; D: TRBD1; V: TRBV29-1; CDR3: CSVTTGATNTGELFF; DNA: TGCAGCGTTACGACAGGGGCGACGAACACCGGGGAGCTGTTTTTT